Listed here is a single T cell receptor (beta chain). Its antigen is still unknown. The entry originates in a study of STAT5B mutations in CD4+ large granular lymphocyte leukemia. Findings and caveats of the study: CD4-sorted patient repertoires seemed more clonal than healthy CD4+ repertoires. Main leukemic clonotypes were patient-specific, but roughly 26% appeared at low frequency elsewhere. Compared with healthy controls (2/35), patient top clones favored TRBV06 (8/27).

The survey-level immunoSEQ assay was used. Generated by immunoSEQ multiplex PCR, the TCRdb table keeps only in-frame clones and is missing some. The sample contains 25,000 to 30,000 clones, roughly three quarters of which appear only once. The length of the CDR3 is 14 residues. Germline loops: CDR1 LGHNA, CDR2 YSLEER. V was shortened by 4 bases and J by 2 bases, with 8 bases between the two germline ends. The sample was CD4+ T cells from blood buffy coats. V usage is TRBV4-3 and J usage is TRBJ2-2; D unclear. This receptor was taken from a human donor in good health. CDR3 in DNA: TGCGCCAGCAGCCGAGTCAGTAACACCGGGGAGCTGTTTTTT. Encoded protein: CASSRVSNTGELFF.